This T cell receptor (beta chain) came from a study of shared clonotypes between healthy human individuals. Execution of the assay was at deep level. Researchers divided each subset's genomic DNA evenly across several immunoSEQ plates. TCRdb's copy holds only in-frame clones and misses some; the assay was immunoSEQ multiplex PCR. Of over a million clones detected, roughly 95% appear once; the ten largest clones hold more than 0.9%. Germline CDR1 and CDR2: MGHRA and YSYEKL. The CDR3 extends over 19 amino acids. Losses at the gene ends were 1 base for V and 0 bases for J; bases not matched to a gene: 7. Recent acute infections and vaccinations were absent in the healthy HIV-negative adult donors. A single count supports this clone.

Sequencing was carried out using naive CD4+ T cells sorted from blood. Described subset: CD45RA+ positively selected. This TCR came from a man aged 30 to 39 in good health. This chain connects TRBV4-1 to TRBJ2-6; TRBD1 aligns across 9 bases. This chain's CDR3 is CASSQGTGGLGSGANVLTF. The CDR3 DNA reads TGCGCCAGCAGCCAAGGAACAGGGGGCCTCGGCTCTGGGGCCAACGTCCTGACTTTC.